This T cell receptor (beta chain) was documented in a study of blood T cell repertoires in COVID-19. This clone has at least ten counts. This sample also contains other DNA sequences that code for the same CDR3. The V gene end was trimmed by 2 bases and the J gene end by 1 base; junction bases not matched to a gene: 3. There are 14 residues in the CDR3. CDR1 is SGHRS, CDR2 YFSETQ, per germline. How the authors handled the data: From reference gene primer amplification, estimates of nucleated cell counts were derived. Data came from immunoSEQ multiplex PCR; TCRdb stores just in-frame clones and leaves some out. V, J and clone size reflect that table, while D and trimming were determined from the DNA. The sample comprises some 260,000 clones, approximately 79% of which are singletons, and roughly 4.2% rests with the top ten.

The sequence was obtained from a woman in her 40s with active or convalescent COVID-19. Sequencing input: peripheral blood. The V call is TRBV5-1, the J call TRBJ2-7; 7 bases agree with TRBD1. This CDR3 is CASSLLDRSYEQYF. CDR3 DNA sequence: TGCGCCAGCAGCTTACTGGACAGGTCCTACGAGCAGTACTTC.